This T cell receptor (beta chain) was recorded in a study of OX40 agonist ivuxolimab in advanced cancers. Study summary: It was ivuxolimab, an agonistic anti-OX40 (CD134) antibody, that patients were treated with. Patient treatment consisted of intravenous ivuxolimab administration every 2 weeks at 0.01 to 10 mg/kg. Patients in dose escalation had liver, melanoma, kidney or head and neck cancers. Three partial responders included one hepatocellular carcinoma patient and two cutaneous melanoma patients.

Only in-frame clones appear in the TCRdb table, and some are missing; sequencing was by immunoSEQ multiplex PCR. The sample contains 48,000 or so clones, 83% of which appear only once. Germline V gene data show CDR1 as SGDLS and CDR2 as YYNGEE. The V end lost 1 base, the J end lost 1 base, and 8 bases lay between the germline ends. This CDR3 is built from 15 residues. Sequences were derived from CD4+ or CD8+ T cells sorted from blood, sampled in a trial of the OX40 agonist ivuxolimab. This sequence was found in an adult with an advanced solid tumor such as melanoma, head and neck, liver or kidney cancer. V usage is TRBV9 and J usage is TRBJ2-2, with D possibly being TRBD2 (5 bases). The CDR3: CASSVHGENTGELFF. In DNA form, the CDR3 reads TGTGCCAGCAGCGTACACGGGGAGAACACCGGGGAGCTGTTTTTT.